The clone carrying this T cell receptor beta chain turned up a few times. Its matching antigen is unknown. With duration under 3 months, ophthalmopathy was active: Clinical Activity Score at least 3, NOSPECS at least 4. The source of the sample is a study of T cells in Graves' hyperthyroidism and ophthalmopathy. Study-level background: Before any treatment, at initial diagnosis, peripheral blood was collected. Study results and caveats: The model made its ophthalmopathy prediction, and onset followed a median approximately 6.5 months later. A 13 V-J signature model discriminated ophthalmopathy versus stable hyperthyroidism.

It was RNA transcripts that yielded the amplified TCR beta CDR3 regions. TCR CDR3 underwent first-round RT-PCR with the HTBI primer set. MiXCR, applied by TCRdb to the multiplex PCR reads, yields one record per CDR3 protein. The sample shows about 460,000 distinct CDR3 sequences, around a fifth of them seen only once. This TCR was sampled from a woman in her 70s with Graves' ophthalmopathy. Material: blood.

The CDR3 DNA follows: TGCAGTGCTAGGAGGCGCGAGCGCCCAAATCTGCAGCCCCAGCATTTT. Translating gives CSARRRERPNLQPQHF. The chain combines TRBV20-1 with TRBJ1-5; the D is unclear. The V gene's germline CDR1 is DFQATT and CDR2 SNEGSKA (reference sequence). V dropped 3 bases and J dropped 7 bases, with 22 bases sitting between them. This CDR3 comprises 16 residues.